This T cell receptor beta chain comes out of a study of blood T cell repertoires in COVID-19. Repertoires were generated with immunoSEQ multiplex PCR, while TCRdb's copy carries only in-frame clones and drops some. The data hold about 190,000 clones, with approximately 85% observed a single time. Seattle cases were enrolled at active infection and followed longitudinally. The receptor was isolated from a man of 80 years or more with COVID-19, enrolled during active disease. The specimen was peripheral blood.

The CDR3 DNA reads as TGTGCCAGCAGTCCCCGGGACAGGGTCAGCTACGAGCAGTACTTC. Translated: CASSPRDRVSYEQYF. The J gene is TRBJ2-7, the V gene TRBV28; 9 nucleotides agree with TRBD1. This CDR3 spans 15 amino acids. Per germline, CDR1 MDHEN and CDR2 SYDVKM. V lost 5 bases to trimming and J lost 3 bases; unmatched junction nucleotides: 8.